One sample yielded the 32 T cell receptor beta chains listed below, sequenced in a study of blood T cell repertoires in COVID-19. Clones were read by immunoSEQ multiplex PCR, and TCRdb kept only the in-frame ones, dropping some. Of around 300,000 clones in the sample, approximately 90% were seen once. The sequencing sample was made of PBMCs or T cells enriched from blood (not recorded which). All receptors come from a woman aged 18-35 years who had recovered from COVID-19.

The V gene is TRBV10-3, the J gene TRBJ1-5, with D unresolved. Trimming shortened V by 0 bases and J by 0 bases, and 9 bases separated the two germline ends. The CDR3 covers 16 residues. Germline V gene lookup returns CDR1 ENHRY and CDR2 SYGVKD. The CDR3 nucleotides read TGTGCCATCAGTGAGTCCGGGAGATCTAGCAATCAGCCCCAGCATTTT. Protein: CAISESGRSSNQPQHF.

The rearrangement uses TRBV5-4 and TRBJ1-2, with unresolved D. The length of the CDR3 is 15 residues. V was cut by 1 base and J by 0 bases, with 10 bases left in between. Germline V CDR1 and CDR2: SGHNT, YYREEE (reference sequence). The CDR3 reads CASSLSTRANYGYTF. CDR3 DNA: TGTGCCAGCAGCTTGTCGACTAGAGCTAACTATGGCTACACCTTC.

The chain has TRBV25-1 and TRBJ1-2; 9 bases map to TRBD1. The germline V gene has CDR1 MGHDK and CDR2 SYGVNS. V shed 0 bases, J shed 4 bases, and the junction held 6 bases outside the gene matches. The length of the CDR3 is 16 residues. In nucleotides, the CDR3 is TGTGCCAGCAGTGAATATGGGGACAGGGAGGCCTATGGCTACACCTTC. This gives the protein CASSEYGDREAYGYTF.

The CDR3 sequence: CASRTAGGTGANVLTF. For the CDR3, the DNA is TGTGCCAGCAGAACCGCAGGGGGCACTGGGGCCAACGTCCTGACTTTC. The chain recombines TRBV11-2 with TRBJ2-6, with TRBD1 matching over 8 bases. V trimming: 6 bases; J trimming: 2 bases; junction bases outside the gene matches: 6. The CDR3 contains 16 residues. Germline V lookup: CDR1 SGHAT, CDR2 FQNNGV.

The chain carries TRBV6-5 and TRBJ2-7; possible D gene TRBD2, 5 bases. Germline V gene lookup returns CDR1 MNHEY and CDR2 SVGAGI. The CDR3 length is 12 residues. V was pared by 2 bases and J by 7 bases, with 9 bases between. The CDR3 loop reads CASSYPTGEQYF. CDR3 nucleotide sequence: TGTGCCAGCAGTTACCCCACGGGGGAGCAGTACTTC.

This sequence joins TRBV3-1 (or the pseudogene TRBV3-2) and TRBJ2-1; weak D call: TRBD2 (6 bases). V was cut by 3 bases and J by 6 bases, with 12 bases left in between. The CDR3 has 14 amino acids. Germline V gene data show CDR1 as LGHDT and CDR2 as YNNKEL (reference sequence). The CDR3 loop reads CASSQGLLSNEQFF. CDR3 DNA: TGTGCCAGCAGCCAGGGACTCCTCAGCAATGAGCAGTTCTTC.

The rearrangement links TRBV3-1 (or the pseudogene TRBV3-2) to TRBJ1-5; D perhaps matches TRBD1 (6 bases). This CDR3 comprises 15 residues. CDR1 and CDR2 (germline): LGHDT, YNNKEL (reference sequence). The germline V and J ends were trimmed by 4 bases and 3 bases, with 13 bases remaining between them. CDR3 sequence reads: CASSPFSGANQPQHF. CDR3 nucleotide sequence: TGTGCCAGCAGCCCCTTTTCAGGGGCCAATCAGCCCCAGCATTTT.

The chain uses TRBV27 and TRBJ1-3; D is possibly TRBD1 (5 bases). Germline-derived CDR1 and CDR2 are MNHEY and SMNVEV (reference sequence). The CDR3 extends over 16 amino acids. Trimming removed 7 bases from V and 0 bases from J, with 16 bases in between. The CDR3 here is CASTLGVWTSGNTIYF. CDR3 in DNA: TGTGCCAGCACCCTAGGGGTGTGGACCTCTGGAAACACCATATATTTT.

CDR3 sequence reads: CASSLLAGVTDTQYF. In DNA form, the CDR3 reads TGTGCCAGCAGTTTACTAGCGGGGGTCACAGATACGCAGTATTTT. J is TRBJ2-3 and V is TRBV27; 10 nucleotides align to TRBD2. Germline lookup yields CDR1 MNHEY and CDR2 SMNVEV (reference sequence). CDR3 length: 15 residues. The ends lost 2 bases at V and 2 bases at J; junction bases unmatched: 1.

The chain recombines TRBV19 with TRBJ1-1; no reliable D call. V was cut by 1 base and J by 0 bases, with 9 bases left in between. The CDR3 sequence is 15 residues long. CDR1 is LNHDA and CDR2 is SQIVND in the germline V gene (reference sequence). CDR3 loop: CASSIAHSMNTEAFF. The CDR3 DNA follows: TGTGCCAGTAGTATAGCTCACAGCATGAACACTGAAGCTTTCTTT.

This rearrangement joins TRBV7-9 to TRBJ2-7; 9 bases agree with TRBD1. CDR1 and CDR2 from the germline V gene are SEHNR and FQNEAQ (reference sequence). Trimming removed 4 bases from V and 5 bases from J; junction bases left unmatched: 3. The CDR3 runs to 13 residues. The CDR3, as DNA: TGTGCCAGCAGCTCTACAGGGGGCGACGAGCAGTACTTC. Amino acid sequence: CASSSTGGDEQYF.

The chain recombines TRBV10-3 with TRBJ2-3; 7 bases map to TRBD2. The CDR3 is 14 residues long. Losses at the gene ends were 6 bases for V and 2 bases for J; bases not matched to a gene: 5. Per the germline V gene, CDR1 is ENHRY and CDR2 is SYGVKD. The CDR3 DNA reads TGTGCCATCAGGAAAGCGGGATTCACAGATACGCAGTATTTT. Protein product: CAIRKAGFTDTQYF.

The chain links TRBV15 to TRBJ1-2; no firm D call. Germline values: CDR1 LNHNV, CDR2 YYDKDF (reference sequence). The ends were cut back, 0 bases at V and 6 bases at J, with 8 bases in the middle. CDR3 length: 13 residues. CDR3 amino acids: CATSRDLRDGYTF. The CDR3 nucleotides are TGTGCCACCAGCAGAGATCTACGGGATGGCTACACCTTC.

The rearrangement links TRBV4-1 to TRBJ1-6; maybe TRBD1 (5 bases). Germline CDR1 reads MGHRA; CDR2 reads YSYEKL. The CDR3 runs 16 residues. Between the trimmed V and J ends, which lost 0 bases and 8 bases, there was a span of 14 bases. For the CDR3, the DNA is TGCGCCAGCAGCCAAGATCAGGAGGGGAATGATTCACCCCTCCACTTT. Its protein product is CASSQDQEGNDSPLHF.

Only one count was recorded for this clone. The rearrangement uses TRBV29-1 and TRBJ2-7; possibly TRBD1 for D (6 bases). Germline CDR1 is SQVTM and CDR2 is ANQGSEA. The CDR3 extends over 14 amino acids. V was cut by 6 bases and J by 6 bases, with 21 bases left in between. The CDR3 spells CSVVSRGTAREQYF. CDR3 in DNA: TGCAGCGTGGTAAGCAGGGGTACCGCGCGCGAGCAGTACTTC.

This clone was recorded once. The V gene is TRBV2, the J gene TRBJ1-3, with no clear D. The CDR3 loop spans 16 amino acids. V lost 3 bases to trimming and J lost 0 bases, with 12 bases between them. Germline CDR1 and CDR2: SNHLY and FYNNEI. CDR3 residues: CASSDGNRRSGNTIYF. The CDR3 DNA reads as TGTGCCAGCAGTGACGGGAACAGACGCTCTGGAAACACCATATATTTT.

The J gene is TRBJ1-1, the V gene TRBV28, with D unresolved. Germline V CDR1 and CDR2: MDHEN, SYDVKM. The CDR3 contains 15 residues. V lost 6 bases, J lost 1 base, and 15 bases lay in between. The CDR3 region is CASSSPGVGNTEAFF. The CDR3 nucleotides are TGTGCCAGCAGCTCCCCCGGGGTCGGGAACACTGAAGCTTTCTTT.

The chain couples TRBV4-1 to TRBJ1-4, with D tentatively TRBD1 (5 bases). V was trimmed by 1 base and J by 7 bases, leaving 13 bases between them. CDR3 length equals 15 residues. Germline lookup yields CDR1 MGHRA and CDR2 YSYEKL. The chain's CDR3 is CASSQVAGKIEKLFF. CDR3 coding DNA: TGCGCCAGCAGCCAAGTCGCAGGGAAAATTGAAAAACTGTTTTTT.

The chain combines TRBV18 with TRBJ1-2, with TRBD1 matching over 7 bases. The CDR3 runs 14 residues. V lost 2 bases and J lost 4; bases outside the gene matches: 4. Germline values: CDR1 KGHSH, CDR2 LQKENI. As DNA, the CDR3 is TGTGCCAGCTCACCAGGGACAGCTTCCTATGGCTACACCTTC. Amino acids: CASSPGTASYGYTF.

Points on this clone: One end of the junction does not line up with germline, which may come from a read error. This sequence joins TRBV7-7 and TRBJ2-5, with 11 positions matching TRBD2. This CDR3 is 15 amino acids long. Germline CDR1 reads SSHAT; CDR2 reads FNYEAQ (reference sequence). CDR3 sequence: CASSFSGGAGETQYF. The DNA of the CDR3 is TGTGCTAGCAGCTTTAGCGGGGGGGCGGGAGAGACCCAGTACTTC.

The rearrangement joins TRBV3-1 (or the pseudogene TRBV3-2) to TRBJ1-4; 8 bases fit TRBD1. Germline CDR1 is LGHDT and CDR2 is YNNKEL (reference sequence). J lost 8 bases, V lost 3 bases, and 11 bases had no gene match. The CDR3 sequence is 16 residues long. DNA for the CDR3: TGTGCCAGCAGCCAGGCCTCAGGGGGCTTGGGCGAAAAACTGTTTTTT. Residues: CASSQASGGLGEKLFF.

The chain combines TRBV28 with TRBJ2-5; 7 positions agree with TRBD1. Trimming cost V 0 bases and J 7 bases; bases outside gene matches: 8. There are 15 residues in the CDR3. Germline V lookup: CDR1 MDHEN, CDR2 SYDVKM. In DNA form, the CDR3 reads TGTGCCAGCAGTTTATGGCAGACAGGGAAGGGGACCCAGTACTTC. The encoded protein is CASSLWQTGKGTQYF.

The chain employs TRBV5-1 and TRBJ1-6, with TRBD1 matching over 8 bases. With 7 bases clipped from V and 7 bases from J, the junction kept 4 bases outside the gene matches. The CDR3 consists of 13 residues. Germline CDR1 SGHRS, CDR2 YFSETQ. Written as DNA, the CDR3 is TGCGCCAGCGGGACAGGCTTAAATTCACCCCTCCACTTT. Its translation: CASGTGLNSPLHF.

The CDR3 region is CASTLGQGPSYEQYF. CDR3 nucleotide sequence: TGTGCCAGCACCCTTGGGCAGGGCCCTTCCTACGAGCAGTACTTC. The V and J genes are TRBV5-6 and TRBJ2-7, with D possibly being TRBD1 (5 bases). The V and J ends lost 6 bases and 1 base respectively, with 17 bases between them. CDR1 and CDR2 (germline): SGHDT, YYEEEE. The length of the CDR3 is 15 residues.

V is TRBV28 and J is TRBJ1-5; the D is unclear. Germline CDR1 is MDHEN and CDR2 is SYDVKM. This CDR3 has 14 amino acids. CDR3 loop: CALKRLGAYQPQHF. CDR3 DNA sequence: TGTGCTCTCAAACGGTTGGGAGCGTATCAGCCCCAGCATTTT. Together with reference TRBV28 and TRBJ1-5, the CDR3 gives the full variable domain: DVKVTQSSRYLVKRTGEKVFLECVQDMDHENMFWYRQDPGLGLRLIYFSYDVKMKEKGDIPEGYSVSREKKERFSLILESASTNQTSMYLCALKRLGAYQPQHFGDGTRLSIL.

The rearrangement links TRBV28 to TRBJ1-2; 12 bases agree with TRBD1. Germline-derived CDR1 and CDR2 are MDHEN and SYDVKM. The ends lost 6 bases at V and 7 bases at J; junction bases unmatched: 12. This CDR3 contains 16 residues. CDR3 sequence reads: CASRLAGTGGISGYTF. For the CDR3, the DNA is TGTGCCAGCAGACTTGCTGGGACAGGGGGCATTAGTGGCTACACCTTC.

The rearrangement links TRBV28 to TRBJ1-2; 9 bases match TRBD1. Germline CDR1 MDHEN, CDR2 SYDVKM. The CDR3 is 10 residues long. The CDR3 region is CGTGVYGYTF. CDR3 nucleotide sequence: TGTGGGACAGGGGTGTATGGCTACACCTTC.

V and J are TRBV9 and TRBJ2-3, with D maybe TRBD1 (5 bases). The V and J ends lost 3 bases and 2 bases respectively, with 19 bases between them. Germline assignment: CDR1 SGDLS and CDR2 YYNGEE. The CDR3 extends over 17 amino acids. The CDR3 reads CASSGGWVAHHTDTQYF. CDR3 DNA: TGTGCCAGCAGCGGGGGCTGGGTAGCCCATCACACAGATACGCAGTATTTT.

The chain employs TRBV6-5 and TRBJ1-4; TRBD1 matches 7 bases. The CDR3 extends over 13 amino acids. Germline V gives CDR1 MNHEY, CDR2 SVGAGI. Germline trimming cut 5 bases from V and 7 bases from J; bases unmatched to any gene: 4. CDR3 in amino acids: CASSPRDSEKLFF. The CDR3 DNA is TGTGCCAGCAGTCCCCGGGACAGTGAAAAACTGTTTTTT.

CDR3 coding DNA: TGCGCCAGCAGCTTGGTAGGCGGACTGGGGCCCCAGCATTTT. This translates into CASSLVGGLGPQHF. V gene TRBV5-1 combines with J gene TRBJ1-5; D is uncertain. Trimming took 0 bases from V and 9 from J, leaving 13 bases between them. CDR1 SGHRS and CDR2 YFSETQ come from the germline V gene. This CDR3 is built from 14 residues.

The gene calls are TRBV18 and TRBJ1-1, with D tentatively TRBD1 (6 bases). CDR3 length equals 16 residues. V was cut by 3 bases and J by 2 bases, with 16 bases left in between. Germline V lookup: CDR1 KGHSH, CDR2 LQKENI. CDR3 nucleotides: TGTGCCAGCTCACCCACCCTGCAGGGGCCTAACACTGAAGCTTTCTTT. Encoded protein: CASSPTLQGPNTEAFF.

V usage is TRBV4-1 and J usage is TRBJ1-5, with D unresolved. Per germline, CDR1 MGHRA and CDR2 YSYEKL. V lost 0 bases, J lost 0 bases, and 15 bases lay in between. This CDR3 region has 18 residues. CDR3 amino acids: CASSQDPAGGYSNQPQHF. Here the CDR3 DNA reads TGCGCCAGCAGCCAAGACCCCGCCGGAGGTTATAGCAATCAGCCCCAGCATTTT.